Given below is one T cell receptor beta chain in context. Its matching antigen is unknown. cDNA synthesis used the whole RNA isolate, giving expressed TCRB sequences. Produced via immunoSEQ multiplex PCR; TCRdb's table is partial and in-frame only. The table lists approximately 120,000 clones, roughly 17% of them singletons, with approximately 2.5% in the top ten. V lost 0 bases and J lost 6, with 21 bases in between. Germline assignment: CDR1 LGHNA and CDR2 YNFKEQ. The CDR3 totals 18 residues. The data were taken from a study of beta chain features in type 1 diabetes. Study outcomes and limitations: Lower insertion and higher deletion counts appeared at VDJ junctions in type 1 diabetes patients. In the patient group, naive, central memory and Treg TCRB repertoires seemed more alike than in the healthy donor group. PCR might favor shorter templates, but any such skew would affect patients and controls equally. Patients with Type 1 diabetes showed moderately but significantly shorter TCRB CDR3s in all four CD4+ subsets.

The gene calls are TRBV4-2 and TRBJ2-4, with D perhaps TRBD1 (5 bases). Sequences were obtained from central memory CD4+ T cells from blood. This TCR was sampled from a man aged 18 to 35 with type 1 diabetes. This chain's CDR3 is CASSQEGGVSGIINIQYF. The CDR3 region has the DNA TGTGCCAGCAGCCAAGAGGGTGGGGTGTCAGGGATAATAAACATTCAGTACTTC.